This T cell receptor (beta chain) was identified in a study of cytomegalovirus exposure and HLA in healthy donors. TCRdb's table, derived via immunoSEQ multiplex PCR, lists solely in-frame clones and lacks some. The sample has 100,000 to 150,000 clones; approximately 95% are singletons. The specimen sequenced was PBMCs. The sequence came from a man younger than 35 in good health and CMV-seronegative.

The CDR3 region has the DNA TGTGCCAGCAGTTACGTGTCGGGACAGGGGGCAGGGGGCTACACCTTC. As protein: CASSYVSGQGAGGYTF. The J gene is TRBJ1-2, the V gene TRBV6-6, with 12 nucleotides matching TRBD1. This CDR3 has 16 amino acids. Germline V gene sequence: CDR1 MNHNY, CDR2 SVGAGI (reference sequence). V lost 2 bases to trimming and J lost 8 bases; unmatched junction nucleotides: 9.